A selection of T cell receptor beta chains follows, all from one sample in a study of blood T cell repertoires in COVID-19. Profiled with immunoSEQ multiplex PCR; TCRdb holds only in-frame clones, not every one. The table includes 210,000 or so clones, approximately 90% detected once. Specimen: PBMCs or T cells enriched from blood (not recorded which). The receptors were gathered from a man under 40 who had recovered from COVID-19. CDR3s include the opening cysteine and the closing phenylalanine or tryptophan. Each record gives: V gene, J gene, CDR3 protein.

TRBV3-1/TRBV3-2	TRBJ1-1	CASSSAVRDTRRNTEAFF
TRBV29-1	TRBJ1-2	CSVVGGQDVTLYGYTF
TRBV7-9	TRBJ2-5	CASNVAGGTETQYF
TRBV5-1	TRBJ2-3	CASSPGGLAGTDTQYF
TRBV20-1	TRBJ2-7	CSASSTRQGVYEQYF
TRBV11-3	TRBJ2-2	CASSLVRTGELFF
TRBV7-2	TRBJ1-5	CASSLVGLQGAGNQPQHF
TRBV23-1	TRBJ1-3	CASSRNRPRADSGNTIYF
TRBV5-1	TRBJ1-1	CASMNRAKNTEAFF
TRBV28	TRBJ2-5	CASSPGTSGSFVSETQYF
TRBV14	TRBJ2-3	CASSQSRESRQYF
TRBV27	TRBJ1-5	CASSLSQGKQPQHF
TRBV7-8	TRBJ2-7	CASTQIPSSYEQYF
TRBV2	TRBJ2-4	CASTASGMDIQYF
TRBV7-9	TRBJ1-1	CASSRSQETFF
TRBV27	TRBJ2-1	CASRGSGNRSYNEQFF
TRBV7-2	TRBJ2-1	CASSLVRLAVYNEQFF
TRBV6-5	TRBJ2-7	CASSYSTGGSSYEQYF
TRBV6-2/TRBV6-3	TRBJ2-5	CASSYSQSWAQYF
TRBV28	TRBJ1-1	CASSLWREGTEAFF
TRBV28	TRBJ1-4	CASSRTVPNEKLFF
TRBV3-1/TRBV3-2	TRBJ2-1	CASSQLTSGGGNEQFF
TRBV19	TRBJ2-3	CASSIGLTDTQYF
TRBV5-1	TRBJ2-1	CASSVLTSGLANEQFF
TRBV5-4	TRBJ2-3	CASSPPSGSTDTQYF
TRBV27	TRBJ2-5	CASSSQGVAETQYF
TRBV19	TRBJ2-7	CASSPRLERENKQYF
TRBV7-2	TRBJ2-1	CASSDRRSGSGQFF
TRBV2	TRBJ2-7	CASSEGQGSYEQYF
TRBV10-1	TRBJ1-6	CASSEGSGQGANYNSPLHF
TRBV28	TRBJ1-4	CATGLTGAGEKLFF
TRBV2	TRBJ1-4	CASSGQGFGEKLFF
TRBV7-9	TRBJ1-1	CASSLQGANTEAFF
TRBV6-6	TRBJ2-1	CASSNRGHSYNEQFF
TRBV5-1	TRBJ1-1	CASSLTQMNTEAFF
TRBV10-3	TRBJ1-2	CATGDRGNYGYTF
TRBV5-6	TRBJ1-6	CASSLGGVISLHF
TRBV9	TRBJ2-3	CASSPGVAGATQYF
TRBV27	TRBJ2-7	CASSLSFWQGNEQYF
TRBV28	TRBJ1-2	CASSRDYGYTF
TRBV11-2	TRBJ2-1	CASSPRGARKEQFF
TRBV24-1	TRBJ1-5	CATSDDSVGQPQHF
TRBV5-5	TRBJ2-3	CASSSGAGALTDTQYF
TRBV6-2/TRBV6-3	TRBJ1-1	CASSSFSTEAFF
TRBV30	TRBJ1-5	CAWSAGVGNQPQHF
TRBV9	TRBJ1-4	CASSLKQGNEKLFF
TRBV13	TRBJ2-5	CASSLATGGRETQYF
TRBV5-1	TRBJ2-7	CASSLGLGANYEQYF
TRBV27	TRBJ1-1	CASSLRTARGGTEAFF
TRBV13	TRBJ2-1	CASSLAERYYEQFF